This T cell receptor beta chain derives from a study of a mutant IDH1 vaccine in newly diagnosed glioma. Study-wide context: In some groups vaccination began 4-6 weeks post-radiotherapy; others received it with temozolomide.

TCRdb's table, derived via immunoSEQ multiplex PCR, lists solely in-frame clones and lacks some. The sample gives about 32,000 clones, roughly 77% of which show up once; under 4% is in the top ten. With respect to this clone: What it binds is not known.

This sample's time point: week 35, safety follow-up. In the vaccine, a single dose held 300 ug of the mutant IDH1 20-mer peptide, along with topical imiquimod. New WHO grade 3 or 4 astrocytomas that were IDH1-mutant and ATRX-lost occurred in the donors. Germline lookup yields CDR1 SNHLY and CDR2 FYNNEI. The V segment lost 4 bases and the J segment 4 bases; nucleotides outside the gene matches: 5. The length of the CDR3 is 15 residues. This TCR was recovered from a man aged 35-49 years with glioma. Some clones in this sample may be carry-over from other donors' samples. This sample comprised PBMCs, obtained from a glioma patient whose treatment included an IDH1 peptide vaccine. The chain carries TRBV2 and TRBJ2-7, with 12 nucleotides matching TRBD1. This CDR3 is CASSAGTGGVYEQYF. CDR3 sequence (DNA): TGTGCCAGCAGTGCGGGGACAGGGGGCGTTTACGAGCAGTACTTC.